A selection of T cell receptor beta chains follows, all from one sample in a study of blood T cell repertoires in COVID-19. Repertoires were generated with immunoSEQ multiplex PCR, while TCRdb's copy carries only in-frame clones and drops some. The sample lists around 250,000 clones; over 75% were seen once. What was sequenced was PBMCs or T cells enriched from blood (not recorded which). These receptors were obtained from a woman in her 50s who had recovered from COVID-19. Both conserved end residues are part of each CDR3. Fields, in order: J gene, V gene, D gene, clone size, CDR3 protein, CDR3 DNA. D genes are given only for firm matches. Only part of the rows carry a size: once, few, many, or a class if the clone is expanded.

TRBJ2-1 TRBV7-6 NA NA CASSFGGNSYNEQFF TGTGCCAGCAGCTTTGGCGGGAACTCCTACAATGAGCAGTTCTTC
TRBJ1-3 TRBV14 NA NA CASSQDLRIRSGNTIYF TGTGCCAGCAGCCAAGATTTGAGAATCCGCTCTGGAAACACCATATATTTT
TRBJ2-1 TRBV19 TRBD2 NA CASRVSSGRGTKQFF TGTGCCAGTAGGGTTAGTAGCGGGAGGGGTACTAAGCAGTTCTTC
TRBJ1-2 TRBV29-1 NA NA CSVDGGYTF TGCAGCGTTGACGGTGGCTACACCTTC
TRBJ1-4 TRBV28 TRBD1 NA CASSGSGTGALTNEKLFF TGTGCCAGCAGTGGATCGGGGACAGGGGCCCTAACTAATGAAAAACTGTTTTTT
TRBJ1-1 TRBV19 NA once CASSLRERNTEAFF TGTGCCAGTAGTTTGAGGGAGAGGAACACTGAAGCTTTCTTT
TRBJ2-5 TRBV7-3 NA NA CASSLGGQQETQYF TGTGCCAGCAGCTTAGGCGGCCAACAAGAGACCCAGTACTTC
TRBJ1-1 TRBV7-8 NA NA CASSAGHANTEAFF TGTGCCAGCAGCGCAGGGCATGCGAACACTGAAGCTTTCTTT
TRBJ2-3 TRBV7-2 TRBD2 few CASRRSGVSTDTQYF TGTGCCAGCAGGCGTAGCGGGGTTAGCACAGATACGCAGTATTTT
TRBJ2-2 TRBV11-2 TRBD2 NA CASSLLAGGPTGELFF TGTGCCAGCAGCTTACTAGCGGGAGGTCCTACCGGGGAGCTGTTTTTT
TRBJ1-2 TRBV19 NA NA CASSIQGVGQGYTF TGTGCCAGTAGCATACAGGGTGTTGGGCAAGGCTACACCTTC
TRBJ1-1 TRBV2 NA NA CASSAGRLNTEAFF TGTGCCAGCAGTGCCGGGAGACTGAACACTGAAGCTTTCTTT
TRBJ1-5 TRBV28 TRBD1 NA CASGRTGGNQPQHF TGTGCCAGCGGCCGAACAGGGGGCAATCAGCCCCAGCATTTT
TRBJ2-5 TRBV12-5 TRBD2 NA CASGLVLAEGQETQYF TGTGCTAGTGGTTTGGTACTAGCGGAGGGACAAGAGACCCAGTACTTC
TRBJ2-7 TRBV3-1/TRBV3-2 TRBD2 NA CASSQVLAGNSYEQYF TGTGCCAGCAGCCAGGTTCTAGCGGGGAACTCCTACGAGCAGTACTTC
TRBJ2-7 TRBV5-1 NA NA CASSIGGVQSYEQYF TGCGCCAGCTCTATTGGCGGCGTTCAATCCTACGAGCAGTACTTC